This paragraph reports one TCR beta chain. This sample is part of a study of blood T cell repertoires in COVID-19. Trimming shortened V by 2 bases and J by 0 bases, and 14 bases separated the two germline ends. Germline V gene sequence: CDR1 GTSNPN, CDR2 SVGIG (reference sequence). This CDR3 has 16 amino acids. The protocol was immunoSEQ multiplex PCR, while the TCRdb copy is restricted to in-frame clones and leaves out a portion. The sample has 200,000 to 250,000 clones, just over 90% seen once. The sequencing sample was made of peripheral blood. This TCR came from a man aged 25-45 years with acute or convalescent COVID-19. The chain links TRBV30 to TRBJ2-1, with D hard to call. The CDR3 here is CAWSSLMLSSYNEQFF. The CDR3 bases are TGTGCCTGGAGTTCCCTAATGTTGAGCTCCTACAATGAGCAGTTCTTC.